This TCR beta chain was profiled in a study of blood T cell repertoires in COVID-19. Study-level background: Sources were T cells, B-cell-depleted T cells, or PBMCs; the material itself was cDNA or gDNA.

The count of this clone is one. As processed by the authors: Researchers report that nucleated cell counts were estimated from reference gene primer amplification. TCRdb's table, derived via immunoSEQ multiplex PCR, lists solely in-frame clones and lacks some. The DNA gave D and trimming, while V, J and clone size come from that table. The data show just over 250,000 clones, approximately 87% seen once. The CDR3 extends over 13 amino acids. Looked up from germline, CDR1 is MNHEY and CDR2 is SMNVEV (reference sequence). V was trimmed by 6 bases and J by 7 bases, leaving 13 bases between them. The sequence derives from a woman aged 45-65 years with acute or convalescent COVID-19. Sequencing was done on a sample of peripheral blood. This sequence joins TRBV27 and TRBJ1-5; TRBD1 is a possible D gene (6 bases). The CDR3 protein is CASRSGGWQPQHF. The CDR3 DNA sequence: TGTGCCAGCAGGTCGGGGGGCTGGCAGCCCCAGCATTTT.